One and the same sample provided the 9 T cell receptor beta chains below, sequenced in a study of naive and memory T cell subsets. Two oligonucleotides, mixed equimolar, formed the beta constant-region primer covering TRBC1 and TRBC2. TCRdb redid the calling of the UMI-ligation and nested PCR reads with MiXCR, one entry per CDR3 protein. The top ten clones hold 0.14% to 0.15% of a sample with 130,000 to 150,000 distinct CDR3 sequences, approximately 15% of them seen once. The sample comprised naive CD4+ T cells from blood. These receptor sequences come from a human donor in good health.

J is TRBJ1-1 and V is TRBV12-5; D unclear. Germline CDR1 LGHNT, CDR2 FRNRAP. The CDR3 is made up of 13 amino acids. The V and J ends lost 5 bases and 3 bases respectively, with 10 bases between them. The CDR3 sequence is CASGIQEHTEAFF. The CDR3 DNA sequence: TGTGCTAGTGGTATCCAGGAGCACACTGAAGCTTTCTTT.

There are a few counts of this clonotype. The chain uses TRBV9 and TRBJ1-5, with D perhaps matching TRBD1 (5 bases). Germline CDR1 SGDLS, CDR2 YYNGEE. There are 15 residues in the CDR3. Trimming pared 1 base from V and 5 bases from J, leaving 13 bases between. CDR3 DNA sequence: TGTGCCAGCAGCGTATCGCCAGGGCCAGATCAGCCCCAGCATTTT. Translation gives CASSVSPGPDQPQHF.

The V gene is TRBV25-1, the J gene TRBJ2-7; 7 bases are a match to TRBD1. The CDR3 loop spans 14 amino acids. With V trimmed by 2 bases and J by 7 bases, 8 bases remained unmatched. Per germline, CDR1 MGHDK and CDR2 SYGVNS. The CDR3 protein is CASSEAGTAGEQYF. In nucleotides, the CDR3 is TGTGCCAGCAGTGAAGCCGGGACAGCCGGGGAGCAGTACTTC.

In its sample, this clonotype was seen a few times. The rearrangement links TRBV20-1 to TRBJ2-7, with a weak D call TRBD2 (5 bases). Trimming left V 3 bases short and J 1 base short, with 16 bases between. This CDR3 spans 15 amino acids. Germline-derived CDR1 and CDR2 are DFQATT and SNEGSKA (reference sequence). This CDR3 reads CSARSRRGGSYEQYF. DNA of the CDR3: TGCAGTGCTAGGAGCCGGCGCGGAGGATCCTACGAGCAGTACTTC.

This sequence joins TRBV30 and TRBJ2-2; the D gene is possibly TRBD2 (6 bases). Germline values: CDR1 GTSNPN, CDR2 SVGIG (reference sequence). The V end was cut by 4 bases, the J end by 6 bases, with 12 bases between. There are 13 residues in the CDR3. For the CDR3, the DNA is TGTGCCTGGATAAGGACTACCCCCGGGGAGCTGTTTTTT. Protein: CAWIRTTPGELFF.

This clonotype was seen at least ten times. The V call is TRBV6-4, the J call TRBJ2-5, with D maybe TRBD2 (6 bases). The CDR3 spans 19 residues. Trimming took 3 bases from V and 3 from J, leaving 26 bases between them. Germline values: CDR1 MRHNA, CDR2 SNTAGT. The CDR3 region is CASSEPSCPSTSTKETQYF. CDR3 nucleotides: TGTGCCAGCAGTGAGCCCTCCTGTCCCTCTACTAGCACGAAAGAGACCCAGTACTTC.

This clonotype showed up just a few times. The chain employs TRBV20-1 and TRBJ1-1; maybe TRBD1 (6 bases). V dropped 0 bases and J dropped 5 bases, with 16 bases sitting between them. The CDR3 covers 15 residues. From germline, CDR1 is DFQATT and CDR2 SNEGSKA (reference sequence). In DNA form, the CDR3 reads TGCAGTGCTAGAGATTCGAGCAGGGGTATGACTGAAGCTTTCTTT. The encoded protein is CSARDSSRGMTEAFF.

This clonotype was counted only a few times. V is TRBV10-3 and J is TRBJ2-4, with 9 bases fitting TRBD2. Trimming removed 2 bases from V and 3 bases from J; junction bases left unmatched: 5. Germline-derived CDR1 and CDR2 are ENHRY and SYGVKD. The CDR3 extends over 16 amino acids. CDR3 bases: TGTGCCATCAGTGAGGAGACACTAGCGGGCAAAAACATTCAGTACTTC. It yields the protein CAISEETLAGKNIQYF.

This clonotype was picked up a small number of times. The gene calls are TRBV20-1 and TRBJ2-7; 10 bases are shared with TRBD2. V was pared by 5 bases and J by 2 bases, with 6 bases of the junction left unmatched. CDR1 is DFQATT, CDR2 SNEGSKA, per germline (reference sequence). This CDR3 comprises 14 residues. The CDR3 DNA follows: TGCAGTGCTTCCCTAGCGGGAGTGACCTACGAGCAGTACTTC. Translating it yields CSASLAGVTYEQYF.